The 25 T cell receptor beta chains presented below share a single source sample, sequenced in a study of ipilimumab plus nivolumab after autologous stem cell transplantation. The assay was immunoSEQ multiplex PCR, and TCRdb's table has in-frame clones only and misses some. This table has roughly 9,700 clones, just under 80% appearing once. Material: PBMCs, obtained in a trial of ipilimumab plus nivolumab as post-transplant consolidation. The receptors come from a male donor with diffuse large B-cell lymphoma.

V is TRBV4-1 and J is TRBJ1-2; no reliable D call. Germline V gene sequence: CDR1 MGHRA, CDR2 YSYEKL. The CDR3 spans 14 residues. V was trimmed by 0 bases and J by 4 bases, leaving 9 bases between them. CDR3 bases: TGCGCCAGCAGCCAAGAGCTGGGAACCTATGGCTACACCTTC. Its translation is CASSQELGTYGYTF.

The chain couples TRBV15 to TRBJ1-4, with a weak D call TRBD1 (5 bases). This CDR3 is built from 14 residues. Germline V gene lookup returns CDR1 LNHNV and CDR2 YYDKDF (reference sequence). V lost 5 bases and J 0 bases, leaving 7 bases between the germline ends. The CDR3: CATSRGSTNEKLFF. CDR3 nucleotide sequence: TGTGCCACCAGCCGGGGGTCAACTAATGAAAAACTGTTTTTT.

The chain carries TRBV7-9 and TRBJ1-2; TRBD1 matches 8 bases. The ends lost 3 bases at V and 7 bases at J; junction bases unmatched: 19. Germline-derived CDR1 and CDR2 are SEHNR and FQNEAQ (reference sequence). The CDR3 sequence is 18 residues long. CDR3 DNA: TGTGCCAGCAGCTTTCAGGGGGCGCAGCCAATTGAGCTCGGTGGCTACACCTTC. Protein: CASSFQGAQPIELGGYTF.

CDR3 nucleotides: TGCAGCGTCGCGCGGGGGGAGGGGGAGACCCAGTACTTC. Its translation: CSVARGEGETQYF. This chain connects TRBV29-1 to TRBJ2-5, with TRBD2 matching 8 bases. V was clipped by 6 bases and J by 5 bases; unmatched bases: 8. In germline, CDR1 is SQVTM, CDR2 ANQGSEA. The CDR3 is 13 residues long. Based on the CDR3 plus reference TRBV29-1 and TRBJ2-5, the full variable domain is SAVISQKPSRDICQRGTSLTIQCQVDSQVTMMFWYRQQPGQSLTLIATANQGSEATYESGFVIDKFPISRPNLTFSTLTVSNMSPEDSSIYLCSVARGEGETQYFGPGTRLLVL.

V is TRBV11-3 and J is TRBJ1-5, with D maybe TRBD1 (5 bases). The CDR3 length is 18 residues. CDR1 SGHNT and CDR2 YENEEA come from the germline V gene. Trimming shortened V by 4 bases and J by 3 bases, and 22 bases separated the two germline ends. In DNA form, the CDR3 reads TGTGCCAGCAGCTCCTCCGGGGGGGTCTTCTTAAACAATCAGCCCCAGCATTTT. Amino acid sequence: CASSSSGGVFLNNQPQHF.

This clone was counted a few times. This rearrangement joins TRBV10-3 to TRBJ1-6, with D perhaps TRBD1 (5 bases). Germline values: CDR1 ENHRY, CDR2 SYGVKD. V was shortened by 0 bases and J by 11 bases, with 11 bases between the two germline ends. The CDR3 runs to 14 residues. CDR3 in DNA: TGTGCCATCAGTGAGTCGCAGGGAAAGGCACCCCTCCACTTT. Translated, it gives CAISESQGKAPLHF.

The chain joins TRBV4-3 to TRBJ2-2; D unclear. V shed 0 bases and J shed 1 base, with 9 bases lying between them. Germline CDR1 LGHNA, CDR2 YSLEER. The CDR3 has 16 residues. The DNA of the CDR3 is TGCGCCAGCAGCCAAGAGGGTAACGGGAACACCGGGGAGCTGTTTTTT. Its translation: CASSQEGNGNTGELFF.

The chain links TRBV2 to TRBJ2-5; the D gene is possibly TRBD2 (5 bases). Germline CDR1 SNHLY, CDR2 FYNNEI. The V end lost 3 bases, the J end lost 7 bases, and 21 bases lay between the germline ends. The CDR3 runs to 16 residues. CDR3 amino acids: CASSEGALRNAGTQYF. The CDR3 nucleotides are TGTGCCAGCAGTGAGGGAGCTTTGCGTAATGCCGGGACCCAGTACTTC.

Note on this clone: The sample carries other DNA sequences with the same CDR3. This chain uses TRBV7-3 with TRBJ2-5; D gene unclear. Looked up from germline, CDR1 is SGHTA and CDR2 is FQGTGA. The V and J ends lost 2 bases and 5 bases respectively, with 9 bases between them. The CDR3 covers 13 residues. CDR3 region: CASSLGLRETQYF. Here the CDR3 DNA reads TGTGCCAGCAGCTTAGGCCTTCGGGAGACCCAGTACTTC.

This clone was detected a few times. CDR3 sequence: CASSLRYNYEQYF. The CDR3 DNA is TGTGCCAGCAGCTTAAGGTATAACTACGAGCAGTACTTC. The chain uses TRBV13 and TRBJ2-7; no reliable D call. Germline assignment: CDR1 PRHDT and CDR2 FYEKMQ (reference sequence). The V end was cut by 2 bases, the J end by 3 bases, with 8 bases between. The CDR3 loop spans 13 amino acids.

The chain employs TRBV11-2 and TRBJ1-5, with D possibly TRBD1 on 5 matching bases. The germline CDR1 and CDR2 sequences are SGHAT and FQNNGV. Trimming removed 4 bases from V and 7 bases from J, with 11 bases in between. CDR3 length: 13 amino acids. The CDR3 protein is CASSSGNGQPQHF. The CDR3 DNA reads TGTGCCAGCAGCTCAGGGAATGGACAGCCCCAGCATTTT. Using reference TRBV11-2 and TRBJ1-5 for the parts outside the CDR3, the full variable domain is EAGVAQSPRYKIIEKRQSVAFWCNPISGHATLYWYQQILGQGPKLLIQFQNNGVVDDSQLPKDRFSAERLKGVDSTLKIQPAKLEDSAVYLCASSSGNGQPQHFGDGTRLSIL.

This sequence joins TRBV5-1 and TRBJ1-1, with TRBD1 matching 11 bases. Germline CDR1 is SGHRS and CDR2 is YFSETQ. The CDR3 spans 17 residues. Trimming at V came to 3 bases and at J to 3 bases, leaving 10 bases not matched to a gene. The CDR3 sequence: CASSSPRTGGAYTEAFF. DNA of the CDR3: TGCGCCAGCAGCTCACCCCGGACAGGGGGCGCCTACACTGAAGCTTTCTTT.

This chain connects TRBV5-6 to TRBJ2-5; the D gene is possibly TRBD1 (6 bases). Germline CDR1 and CDR2: SGHDT and YYEEEE. The CDR3 totals 13 residues. Trimming removed 6 bases from V and 2 bases from J, with 11 bases in between. CDR3 sequence (DNA): TGTGCCAGCAAAACGGGACAACAAGAGACCCAGTACTTC. Its translation is CASKTGQQETQYF.

A few counts support this clone. J is TRBJ1-1 and V is TRBV7-6; possibly TRBD1 for D (6 bases). Germline-derived CDR1 and CDR2 are SGHVS and FNYEAQ. This CDR3 has 15 amino acids. Trimming removed 5 bases from V and 2 bases from J, with 15 bases in between. In nucleotides, the CDR3 is TGTGCCAGCAGCCAAGCGGTGGGGGGCAACACTGAAGCTTTCTTT. This gives the protein CASSQAVGGNTEAFF.

The rearrangement joins TRBV9 to TRBJ2-1; 9 bases align to TRBD1. With V trimmed by 4 bases and J by 7 bases, 9 bases remained unmatched. The CDR3 totals 15 residues. Germline V gene lookup returns CDR1 SGDLS and CDR2 YYNGEE. The CDR3 here is CASSPRDREVNEQFF. DNA of the CDR3: TGTGCCAGCAGCCCCCGGGACAGGGAGGTAAATGAGCAGTTCTTC.

The rearrangement joins TRBV30 to TRBJ1-1; D unclear. Trimming shortened V by 3 bases and J by 1 base, and 9 bases separated the two germline ends. The CDR3 totals 13 residues. The germline V gene encodes CDR1 GTSNPN and CDR2 SVGIG (reference sequence). The CDR3 DNA follows: TGTGCCTGGAGCACAGACCCGAACACTGAAGCTTTCTTT. Protein: CAWSTDPNTEAFF.

This chain links TRBV29-1 with TRBJ2-5; possible D gene TRBD1, 7 bases. The length of the CDR3 is 15 residues. Trimming removed 3 bases at V and 5 bases at J, with 19 bases between. Germline assignment: CDR1 SQVTM and CDR2 ANQGSEA. The CDR3 spells CSVDGVGGGGETQYF. The CDR3 DNA is TGCAGCGTTGATGGAGTAGGCGGAGGGGGCGAGACCCAGTACTTC.

This chain uses TRBV6-5 with TRBJ2-1; D remains ambiguous. Germline V CDR1 and CDR2: MNHEY, SVGAGI. V shed 2 bases and J shed 4 bases, with 6 bases lying between them. The CDR3 loop spans 13 amino acids. The CDR3, as DNA: TGTGCCAGCAGTTACGAAGGTTACAATGAGCAGTTCTTC. Amino acids: CASSYEGYNEQFF.

The rearrangement uses TRBV30 and TRBJ1-2; no firm D call. CDR3 length: 13 residues. The germline V gene has CDR1 GTSNPN and CDR2 SVGIG (reference sequence). V lost 0 bases and J lost 4, with 9 bases in between. The CDR3 bases are TGTGCCTGGAGTGTACCTCCCCTCTATGGCTACACCTTC. It specifies CAWSVPPLYGYTF.

CDR3 sequence (DNA): TGTGCCAGCAGCCCCGGGGAGGTGGAGAGGACTGAAGCTTTCTTT. Protein: CASSPGEVERTEAFF. The chain uses TRBV5-4 and TRBJ1-1; D gene ambiguous. Trimming removed 4 bases at V and 5 bases at J, with 18 bases between. Germline V CDR1 and CDR2: SGHNT, YYREEE (reference sequence). CDR3 length: 15 residues.

CDR3 in DNA: TGTGCCACCAGCAGAGATCGGCAGTACAATCAGCCCCAGCATTTT. Protein: CATSRDRQYNQPQHF. The chain links TRBV15 to TRBJ1-5, with D unresolved. V shed 0 bases and J shed 3 bases, with 9 bases lying between them. The CDR3 is 15 residues long. Germline CDR1 reads LNHNV; CDR2 reads YYDKDF (reference sequence). Based on the CDR3 plus reference TRBV15 and TRBJ1-5, the full variable domain is DAMVIQNPRYQVTQFGKPVTLSCSQTLNHNVMYWYQQKSSQAPKLLFHYYDKDFNNEADTPDNFQSRRPNTSFCFLDIRSPGLGDTAMYLCATSRDRQYNQPQHFGDGTRLSIL.

The chain joins TRBV6-5 to TRBJ2-1; 10 nucleotides align to TRBD2. V was clipped by 6 bases and J by 6 bases; unmatched bases: 8. Germline-derived CDR1 and CDR2 are MNHEY and SVGAGI. CDR3 length equals 15 residues. The CDR3 DNA reads as TGTGCCAGCAGCCTTAGCGGGGGGTTTGTCAATGAGCAGTTCTTC. It yields the protein CASSLSGGFVNEQFF.

This clone has more than one count but fewer than ten. This chain joins TRBV18 and TRBJ1-5; 8 positions agree with TRBD1. The V gene's germline CDR1 is KGHSH and CDR2 LQKENI. V lost 3 bases, J lost 6 bases, and 10 bases stayed unmatched. This CDR3 is built from 16 residues. The DNA of the CDR3 is TGTGCCAGCTCACCTACCGACAGGGGCGTTGGTCAGCCCCAGCATTTT. Translated, it gives CASSPTDRGVGQPQHF.

This chain joins TRBV5-6 and TRBJ2-7, with 8 bases lining up with TRBD1. The CDR3 spans 14 residues. CDR1 is SGHDT and CDR2 is YYEEEE in the germline V gene. The J segment lost 0 bases and the V segment lost 3 bases, leaving 2 bases of the junction unmatched. CDR3 in DNA: TGTGCCAGCAGCTGGGACAGGACCTCCTACGAGCAGTACTTC. Protein: CASSWDRTSYEQYF.

The V gene is TRBV5-1, the J gene TRBJ2-3; a possible D gene is TRBD2 (7 bases). CDR1 and CDR2 (germline): SGHRS, YFSETQ. V was shortened by 4 bases and J by 5 bases, with 17 bases between the two germline ends. The length of the CDR3 is 15 residues. In nucleotides, the CDR3 is TGCGCCAGCAGCCCTCGGTGGGGGGGCGAAGATACGCAGTATTTT. Its translation: CASSPRWGGEDTQYF.